This T cell receptor (beta chain) was recorded in a study of cytomegalovirus exposure and HLA in healthy donors. Among the approximately 130 subjects of the validation cohort, separate from the 666-subject first cohort, were the donors. This CDR3 spans 19 amino acids. J lost 4 bases, V lost 6 bases, and 18 bases had no gene match. The germline gives CDR1 SGHRS, CDR2 YFSETQ. The protocol was immunoSEQ multiplex PCR, while the TCRdb copy is restricted to in-frame clones and leaves out a portion. Among 140,000 or so clones listed, about 89% were seen once. The rearrangement links TRBV5-1 to TRBJ2-5, with 13 bases identical to TRBD2. The sequenced material came from PBMCs. This receptor was obtained from a man aged 18 to 30 in good health and CMV-seronegative. This CDR3 reads CASTHLPRGLAGLGETQYF. In DNA, the CDR3 is TGCGCCAGCACTCACCTTCCCCGGGGACTAGCGGGGCTGGGAGAGACCCAGTACTTC.